These 10 T cell receptor beta chains share one sample of origin, sequenced in a study of control samples from healthy donors and cancer patients. TCRdb's table, derived via immunoSEQ multiplex PCR, lists solely in-frame clones and lacks some. The repertoire holds about 20,000 clones, around 90% seen once, with roughly 8.8% in the top ten. The sequencing input was PBMCs. Source of these receptors: a woman aged 55-70 years with head and neck cancer.

The chain is built from TRBV7-8 and TRBJ2-1; D might be TRBD2 (7 bases). Germline V gene sequence: CDR1 SGHVS, CDR2 FQNEAQ. V lost 7 bases, J lost 5 bases, and 30 bases lay in between. The length of the CDR3 is 19 residues. The CDR3 DNA sequence: TGTGCCAGCATCCTCCAACCCACCCCGGGGGGCGTTGCGAACAATGAGCAGTTCTTC. Amino acid sequence: CASILQPTPGGVANNEQFF.

V is TRBV7-9 and J is TRBJ2-3; D gene ambiguous. Trimming pared 4 bases from V and 6 bases from J, leaving 5 bases between. Per germline, CDR1 SEHNR and CDR2 FQNEAQ (reference sequence). This CDR3 has 11 amino acids. The CDR3 DNA sequence: TGTGCCAGCAGCTCCCGGGATACGCAGTATTTT. Translated, it gives CASSSRDTQYF.

The chain has TRBV7-7 and TRBJ1-1, with 8 positions matching TRBD1. Per germline, CDR1 SSHAT and CDR2 FNYEAQ (reference sequence). The CDR3 loop spans 15 amino acids. Trimming took 5 bases from V and 1 from J; bases not matched to a gene: 6. For the CDR3, the DNA is TGTGCCAGCAGCCCGTGGACAGGGACGAACACTGAAGCTTTCTTT. Translated, it gives CASSPWTGTNTEAFF.

This sequence joins TRBV18 and TRBJ2-3; 10 positions agree with TRBD1. V lost 6 bases, J lost 2 bases, and 8 bases stayed unmatched. CDR3 length: 16 residues. Germline loops: CDR1 KGHSH, CDR2 LQKENI. The CDR3 sequence: CASSPTGQGFTDTQYF. CDR3 nucleotides: TGTGCCAGCTCGCCAACGGGACAGGGGTTCACAGATACGCAGTATTTT.

The chain has TRBV4-1 and TRBJ2-2; D unresolved. Per the germline V gene, CDR1 is MGHRA and CDR2 is YSYEKL. Trimming pared 1 base from V and 3 bases from J, leaving 21 bases between. The CDR3 sequence is 19 residues long. As DNA, the CDR3 is TGCGCCAGCAGCCAAGTCGAAAGCCTATCGCCGATCTACACCGGGGAGCTGTTTTTT. Protein product: CASSQVESLSPIYTGELFF.

The chain employs TRBV9 and TRBJ2-1, with TRBD2 matching 12 bases. The germline CDR1 and CDR2 sequences are SGDLS and YYNGEE. This CDR3 region has 16 residues. The V and J ends lost 0 bases and 8 bases, in that order; junction bases with no gene match: 6. The CDR3 here is CASSVGGLAGTDEQFF. CDR3 sequence (DNA): TGTGCCAGCAGCGTAGGAGGACTAGCGGGGACCGATGAGCAGTTCTTC.

The CDR3 DNA sequence: TGTGCCAGCAGTTTTGAACTAGCGGGAGGTCATGAGCAGTTCTTC. Protein product: CASSFELAGGHEQFF. The chain links TRBV27 to TRBJ2-1; 12 positions match TRBD2. CDR3 length: 15 amino acids. The V segment lost 3 bases and the J segment 8 bases; nucleotides outside the gene matches: 5. In germline, CDR1 is MNHEY, CDR2 SMNVEV (reference sequence).

The chain couples TRBV20-1 to TRBJ2-7, with D perhaps matching TRBD1 or TRBD2 (5 bases each). Deletions cut 3 bases from V and 2 bases from J, with 14 bases between. The CDR3 covers 14 residues. The germline CDR1 and CDR2 sequences are DFQATT and SNEGSKA (reference sequence). CDR3 coding DNA: TGCAGTGCTAGTTCGCCCCGAGGGGCCTACGAGCAGTACTTC. This codes for CSASSPRGAYEQYF.

The chain is built from TRBV18 and TRBJ1-5, with a weak D call TRBD1 (5 bases). The CDR3 consists of 17 residues. The V gene's germline CDR1 is KGHSH and CDR2 LQKENI. The V and J ends lost 3 bases and 3 bases respectively, with 18 bases between them. The CDR3 reads CASSPPDSHQLNQPQHF. The CDR3 DNA reads TGTGCCAGCTCACCCCCAGACAGCCACCAGCTCAATCAGCCCCAGCATTTT. Full variable domain (rest looked up from reference TRBV18 and TRBJ1-5): NAGVMQNPRHLVRRRGQEARLRCSPMKGHSHVYWYRQLPEEGLKFMVYLQKENIIDESGMPKERFSAEFPKEGPSILRIQQVVRGDSAAYFCASSPPDSHQLNQPQHFGDGTRLSIL.

The V gene is TRBV19, the J gene TRBJ2-3, with a tentative D call TRBD2 (5 bases). V lost 5 bases and J 0 bases, leaving 9 bases between the germline ends. Germline CDR1 is LNHDA and CDR2 is SQIVND (reference sequence). The CDR3 is made up of 14 amino acids. CDR3 in DNA: TGTGCCAGTAGTGACCGGAGGAGCACAGATACGCAGTATTTT. Translating gives CASSDRRSTDTQYF.